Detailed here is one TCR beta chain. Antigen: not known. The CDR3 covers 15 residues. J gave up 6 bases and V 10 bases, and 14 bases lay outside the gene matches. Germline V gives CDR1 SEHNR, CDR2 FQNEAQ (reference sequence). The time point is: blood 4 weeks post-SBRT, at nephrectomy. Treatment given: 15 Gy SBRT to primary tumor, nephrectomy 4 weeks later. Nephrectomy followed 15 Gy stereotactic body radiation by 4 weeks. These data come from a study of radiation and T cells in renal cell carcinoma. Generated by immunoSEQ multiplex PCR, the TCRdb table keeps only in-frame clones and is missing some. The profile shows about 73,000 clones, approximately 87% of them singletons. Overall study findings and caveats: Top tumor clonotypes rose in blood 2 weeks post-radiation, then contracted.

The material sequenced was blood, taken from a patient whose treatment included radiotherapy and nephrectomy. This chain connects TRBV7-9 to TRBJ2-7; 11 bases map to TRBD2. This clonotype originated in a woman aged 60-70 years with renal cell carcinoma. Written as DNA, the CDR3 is TGTGCCACCCACCTCCCTAGCGGGGGGACCTCCGAGCAGTACTTC. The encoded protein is CATHLPSGGTSEQYF.